This TCR beta chain was profiled in a study of shared clonotypes between healthy human individuals. Study-wide findings and caveats: Tissue TCR repertoires likely differ from these blood-only repertoires. Memory subsets had estimated richness that was generally smaller than that of naive subsets.

Remarks on this clone: Antigen specificity is unknown.

Germline V gene lookup returns CDR1 MGHRA and CDR2 YSYEKL. This CDR3 has 18 amino acids. The germline V and J ends were trimmed by 0 bases and 0 bases, with 12 bases remaining between them. At a deep level, the assay was run. Method: immunoSEQ multiplex PCR; TCRdb's copy keeps in-frame clones and lacks some. The sample has around 2.1 million clones, approximately 95% seen once. This sequence was found in a man aged 18-30 years in good health. This sequence joins TRBV4-1 and TRBJ2-6, with D possibly matching TRBD1 (6 bases). Sequenced: naive CD4+ T cells sorted from blood. Subset reported: CD45RA+ positively selected. DNA of the CDR3: TGCGCCAGCAGCCAAGATCCCCGGACAGACTCTGGGGCCAACGTCCTGACTTTC. Translation: CASSQDPRTDSGANVLTF.